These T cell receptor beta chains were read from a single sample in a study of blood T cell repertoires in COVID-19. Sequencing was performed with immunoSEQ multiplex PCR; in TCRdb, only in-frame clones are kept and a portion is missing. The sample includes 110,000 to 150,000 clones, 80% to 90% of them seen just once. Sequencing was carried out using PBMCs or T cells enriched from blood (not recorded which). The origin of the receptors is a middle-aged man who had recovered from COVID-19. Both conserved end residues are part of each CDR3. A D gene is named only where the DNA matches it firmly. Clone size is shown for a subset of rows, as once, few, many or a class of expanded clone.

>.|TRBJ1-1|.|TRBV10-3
TGTGCCATCAGTGCCCCCGGCCGGGGGAACACTGAAGCTTTCTTT
CAISAPGRGNTEAFF
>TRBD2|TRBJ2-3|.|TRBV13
TGTGCCAGCAGCTTACGACTAGCAGACTTCACAGATACGCAGTATTTT
CASSLRLADFTDTQYF
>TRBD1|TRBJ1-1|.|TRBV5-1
TGCGCCAGCAGCAGCCGGGACAGGGGGGACACTGAAGCTTTCTTT
CASSSRDRGDTEAFF
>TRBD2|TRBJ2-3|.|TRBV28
TGTGCCAGCAGTTTCCAAGGTAGCGGGGGCCTACAGGATACGCAGTATTTT
CASSFQGSGGLQDTQYF
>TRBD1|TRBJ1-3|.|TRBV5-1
TGCGCCAGCAGCCAGGGACAGGGAAACACCATATATTTT
CASSQGQGNTIYF
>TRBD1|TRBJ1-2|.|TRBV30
TGTGCCTGGAGTCCTGAGGGGGCGAGAGGCTACACCTTC
CAWSPEGARGYTF
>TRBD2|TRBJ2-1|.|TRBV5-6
TGTGCCAGCAGCCTCGGACTAGCGGAGGCCTACAATGAGCAGTTCTTC
CASSLGLAEAYNEQFF
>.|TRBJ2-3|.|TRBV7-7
TGTGCCAGCAGCCGCAGCGGGCATAGCACAGATACGCAGTATTTT
CASSRSGHSTDTQYF
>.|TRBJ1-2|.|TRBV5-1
TGCGCCAGCAGCCCTCAGGCCCAGGGGATAGGGTATGGCTACACCTTC
CASSPQAQGIGYGYTF
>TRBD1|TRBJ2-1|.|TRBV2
TGTGCCAGCAGTGAATTGGGACAGCTCTTTAACAATGAGCAGTTCTTC
CASSELGQLFNNEQFF
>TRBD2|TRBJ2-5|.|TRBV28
TGTGCCAGCAGTTTAGCGGGAGGGCCCTTGTTAACCCAGTACTTC
CASSLAGGPLLTQYF
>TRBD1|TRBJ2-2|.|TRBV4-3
TGCGCCAGCAGTCGTTGGACAGGGAACACCGGGGAGCTGTTTTTT
CASSRWTGNTGELFF
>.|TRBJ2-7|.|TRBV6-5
TGTGCCAGCAGTTCCCTGACAGGACCCTACGAGCAGTACTTC
CASSSLTGPYEQYF
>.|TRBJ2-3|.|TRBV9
TGTGCCAGCAGCCCCTACAGCGGCCTCCGGAGCACAGATACGCAGTATTTT
CASSPYSGLRSTDTQYF
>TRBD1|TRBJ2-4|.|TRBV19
TGTGCCAGTAGTATATTTGGACAGGGGGCCAAAAACATTCAGTACTTC
CASSIFGQGAKNIQYF
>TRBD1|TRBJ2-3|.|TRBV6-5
TGTGCCAGCAAATGGACAGGGAGCACAGATACGCAGTATTTT
CASKWTGSTDTQYF
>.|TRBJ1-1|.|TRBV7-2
TGTGCCAGCAGCTTGTACAGGATCGTGAACACTGAAGCTTTCTTT
CASSLYRIVNTEAFF
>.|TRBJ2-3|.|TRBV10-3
TGTGCCACCCAGGACTCCATCGGTAGCACAGATACGCAGTATTTT
CATQDSIGSTDTQYF
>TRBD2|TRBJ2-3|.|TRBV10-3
TGTGCCATCAGTGGGGGGACTAGCGGGGGCACAGATACGCAGTATTTT
CAISGGTSGGTDTQYF
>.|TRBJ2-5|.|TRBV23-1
TGCGCCAGCAGTCAATTGGTCAGGAGGGGAGAGACCCAGTACTTC
CASSQLVRRGETQYF
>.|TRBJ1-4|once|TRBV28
TGTGCCAGCAGTTGGGGGGGACCAAATGAAAAACTGTTTTTT
CASSWGGPNEKLFF
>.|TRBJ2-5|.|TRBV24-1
TGTGCCACCAGCCCCGGTTCAGGAGGGTCAGAGACCCAGTACTTC
CATSPGSGGSETQYF
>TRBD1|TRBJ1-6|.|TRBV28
TGTGCCACACATATCGCGGGACAGGGAGGCGGCAATTCACCCCTCCACTTT
CATHIAGQGGGNSPLHF
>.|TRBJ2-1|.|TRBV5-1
TGCGCCAGCAGCTTGGGAGCATTAAGCTCCTACAATGAGCAGTTCTTC
CASSLGALSSYNEQFF
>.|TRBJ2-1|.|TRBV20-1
TGCAGTGCTAGAGGGGGCCGAACCCCGTTCTTC
CSARGGRTPFF
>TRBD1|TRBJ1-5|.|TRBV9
TGTGCCAGCAGCGCACAGGGGACGAGCAATCAGCCCCAGCATTTT
CASSAQGTSNQPQHF
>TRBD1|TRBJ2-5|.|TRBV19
TGTGCCAGTAGTACCATCTCGACAGGGTCCCAAGAGACCCAGTACTTC
CASSTISTGSQETQYF
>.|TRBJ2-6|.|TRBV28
TGTGCCAGCAGTTTAATGGAGTCAGCGAGGGCCAACGTCCTGACTTTC
CASSLMESARANVLTF
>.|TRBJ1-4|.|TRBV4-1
TGCGCCAGCAGCCAAGATCCCCAGGGACTCGGTGAAAAACTGTTTTTT
CASSQDPQGLGEKLFF
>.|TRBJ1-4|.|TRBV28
TGTGCCAGCAGCTCTCCAACCAGGACAACTAATGAAAAACTGTTTTTT
CASSSPTRTTNEKLFF